These T cell receptor beta chains were read from a single sample in a study of T cell responses to AZD1222 COVID-19 vaccine. Only in-frame clones appear in the TCRdb table, and some are missing; sequencing was by immunoSEQ multiplex PCR. The repertoire holds tens of thousands of clones, with 75% to 95% as singletons. Material: peripheral blood, obtained 28 days after the second AZD1222 dose. The receptors come from an adult who received the AZD1222 COVID-19 vaccine. CDR3s include the opening cysteine and the closing phenylalanine or tryptophan. D genes are given only for firm matches. Some rows mark clone size as missing; the rest say once, few, many or name a class of expanded clone.

CDR3aa: CASSVAYTDTQYF; CDR3nt: TGTGCCAGCAGCGTAGCGTACACAGATACGCAGTATTTT; abundance: NA; j_gene: TRBJ2-3; d_gene: NA; v_gene: TRBV9
CDR3aa: CATSGGGRPQHF; CDR3nt: TGTGCCACCAGTGGGGGGGGCCGTCCCCAGCATTTT; abundance: NA; j_gene: TRBJ1-5; d_gene: NA; v_gene: TRBV24-1
CDR3aa: CASSWQGANTGELFF; CDR3nt: TGTGCCAGCAGCTGGCAGGGGGCTAACACCGGGGAGCTGTTTTTT; abundance: NA; j_gene: TRBJ2-2; d_gene: TRBD1; v_gene: TRBV5-5
CDR3aa: CASSYTSGNTEAFF; CDR3nt: TGTGCCAGCAGTTACACTTCGGGGAACACTGAAGCTTTCTTT; abundance: NA; j_gene: TRBJ1-1; d_gene: NA; v_gene: TRBV6-5
CDR3aa: CASSHENRNTEAFF; CDR3nt: TGTGCCAGCAGCCACGAAAACAGGAACACTGAAGCTTTCTTT; abundance: NA; j_gene: TRBJ1-1; d_gene: NA; v_gene: TRBV5-4
CDR3aa: CASSLGDRRSNYGYTF; CDR3nt: TGTGCCAGCAGCTTGGGGGACAGGAGATCTAACTATGGCTACACCTTC; abundance: NA; j_gene: TRBJ1-2; d_gene: TRBD1; v_gene: TRBV5-4
CDR3aa: CATSDASQGGSYNEQFF; CDR3nt: TGTGCCACCAGTGACGCAAGCCAGGGGGGGTCCTACAATGAGCAGTTCTTC; abundance: NA; j_gene: TRBJ2-1; d_gene: NA; v_gene: TRBV24-1
CDR3aa: CASSLIAEAEKLFF; CDR3nt: TGTGCCAGCAGCTTGATCGCCGAAGCTGAAAAACTGTTTTTT; abundance: NA; j_gene: TRBJ1-4; d_gene: NA; v_gene: TRBV11-2
CDR3aa: CASSPETGGEETQYF; CDR3nt: TGTGCCAGCTCACCAGAGACAGGGGGCGAGGAGACCCAGTACTTC; abundance: NA; j_gene: TRBJ2-5; d_gene: TRBD1; v_gene: TRBV18
CDR3aa: CASSYSRANYGYTF; CDR3nt: TGTGCCAGCAGTTACTCTAGGGCAAACTATGGCTACACCTTC; abundance: NA; j_gene: TRBJ1-2; d_gene: NA; v_gene: TRBV6-5
CDR3aa: CASLTDFRGGGYTF; CDR3nt: TGTGCCAGCCTAACCGATTTTCGGGGAGGGGGCTACACCTTC; abundance: NA; j_gene: TRBJ1-2; d_gene: NA; v_gene: TRBV28
CDR3aa: CASMGQNSGNTIYF; CDR3nt: TGTGCCAGTATGGGACAGAACTCTGGAAACACCATATATTTT; abundance: NA; j_gene: TRBJ1-3; d_gene: TRBD1; v_gene: TRBV27
CDR3aa: CASSQGADQPQHF; CDR3nt: TGTGCCAGCTCACAGGGGGCGGATCAGCCCCAGCATTTT; abundance: NA; j_gene: TRBJ1-5; d_gene: TRBD1; v_gene: TRBV18
CDR3aa: CASSLARLAGVKDEQFF; CDR3nt: TGTGCTAGCAGCTTAGCGCGCCTAGCGGGAGTAAAAGATGAGCAGTTCTTC; abundance: NA; j_gene: TRBJ2-1; d_gene: TRBD2; v_gene: TRBV7-7
CDR3aa: CASSSGQGILGYNEQFF; CDR3nt: TGCGCCAGCAGCTCGGGACAGGGAATCTTAGGCTACAATGAGCAGTTCTTC; abundance: NA; j_gene: TRBJ2-1; d_gene: TRBD1; v_gene: TRBV5-1
CDR3aa: CASSDRAYGYTF; CDR3nt: TGTGCCAGCAGTGACAGGGCGTATGGCTACACCTTC; abundance: NA; j_gene: TRBJ1-2; d_gene: TRBD1; v_gene: TRBV6-2/TRBV6-3
CDR3aa: CASSPYAIGSYEQYF; CDR3nt: TGTGCCAGCAGTCCCTACGCGATAGGGTCCTACGAGCAGTACTTC; abundance: NA; j_gene: TRBJ2-7; d_gene: NA; v_gene: TRBV27
CDR3aa: CASRPYHGTYEQYF; CDR3nt: TGTGCCAGCAGACCATACCACGGTACCTACGAGCAGTACTTC; abundance: once; j_gene: TRBJ2-7; d_gene: NA; v_gene: TRBV19
CDR3aa: CASRQGLITDTQYF; CDR3nt: TGTGCCAGCCGTCAGGGGTTAATCACAGATACGCAGTATTTT; abundance: NA; j_gene: TRBJ2-3; d_gene: NA; v_gene: TRBV6-5
CDR3aa: CASSVKGENIQYF; CDR3nt: TGTGCCAGCAGCGTAAAAGGGGAAAACATTCAGTACTTC; abundance: NA; j_gene: TRBJ2-4; d_gene: NA; v_gene: TRBV7-3
CDR3aa: CASSLEEGKLFF; CDR3nt: TGTGCCAGCAGCTTAGAGGAGGGAAAACTGTTTTTT; abundance: NA; j_gene: TRBJ1-4; d_gene: NA; v_gene: TRBV7-9
CDR3aa: CASSNRAVNTEAFF; CDR3nt: TGTGCCAGCTCAAACAGGGCGGTGAACACTGAAGCTTTCTTT; abundance: NA; j_gene: TRBJ1-1; d_gene: NA; v_gene: TRBV18
CDR3aa: CASRKQGGETGELFF; CDR3nt: TGTGCCAGCAGAAAACAGGGGGGTGAGACCGGGGAGCTGTTTTTT; abundance: NA; j_gene: TRBJ2-2; d_gene: TRBD1; v_gene: TRBV27
CDR3aa: CASSQWDRATSGSGETQYF; CDR3nt: TGCGCCAGCAGCCAGTGGGACAGGGCGACTAGCGGGAGTGGCGAGACCCAGTACTTC; abundance: NA; j_gene: TRBJ2-5; d_gene: TRBD2; v_gene: TRBV4-1
CDR3aa: CASRRRGEWETQYF; CDR3nt: TGTGCCAGCAGACGGCGGGGGGAGTGGGAGACCCAGTACTTC; abundance: NA; j_gene: TRBJ2-5; d_gene: TRBD2; v_gene: TRBV6-5
CDR3aa: CASIPGTSGIYEQYF; CDR3nt: TGTGCCAGCATTCCCGGGACTAGCGGGATATACGAGCAGTACTTC; abundance: NA; j_gene: TRBJ2-7; d_gene: TRBD2; v_gene: TRBV6-5
CDR3aa: CASSLGRTGRETQYF; CDR3nt: TGTGCTAGCAGCTTAGGGCGGACAGGGAGGGAGACCCAGTACTTC; abundance: NA; j_gene: TRBJ2-5; d_gene: TRBD1; v_gene: TRBV7-7
CDR3aa: CSVDGLAGGPYEQYF; CDR3nt: TGCAGCGTTGACGGGCTAGCGGGAGGCCCCTACGAGCAGTACTTC; abundance: NA; j_gene: TRBJ2-7; d_gene: TRBD2; v_gene: TRBV29-1
CDR3aa: CASQPPTGGYGYTF; CDR3nt: TGTGCCAGCCAGCCCCCGACAGGGGGATATGGCTACACCTTC; abundance: once; j_gene: TRBJ1-2; d_gene: TRBD1; v_gene: TRBV28
CDR3aa: CASSLNRDRGAGELFF; CDR3nt: TGTGCCAGCTCACTGAACCGGGACAGGGGAGCCGGGGAGCTGTTTTTT; abundance: NA; j_gene: TRBJ2-2; d_gene: TRBD1; v_gene: TRBV18
CDR3aa: CASQLERGGYSNQPQHF; CDR3nt: TGTGCCAGTCAATTGGAGCGGGGGGGTTATAGCAATCAGCCCCAGCATTTT; abundance: NA; j_gene: TRBJ1-5; d_gene: NA; v_gene: TRBV19
CDR3aa: CASRLAGADTQYF; CDR3nt: TGTGCCAGCAGACTAGCGGGAGCAGATACGCAGTATTTT; abundance: NA; j_gene: TRBJ2-3; d_gene: TRBD2; v_gene: TRBV6-5
CDR3aa: CASSLPPIPPYDYTF; CDR3nt: TGTGCCAGCAGCTTACCTCCGATCCCCCCCTACGACTACACCTTC; abundance: NA; j_gene: TRBJ1-2; d_gene: NA; v_gene: TRBV7-8
CDR3aa: CASTSTGDNSPLHF; CDR3nt: TGTGCCAGCACCTCGACAGGGGACAATTCACCCCTCCACTTT; abundance: NA; j_gene: TRBJ1-6; d_gene: TRBD1; v_gene: TRBV6-5
CDR3aa: CASSTNRDRGHEQYF; CDR3nt: TGTGCCAGTAGTACTAACCGGGACAGGGGCCACGAGCAGTACTTC; abundance: NA; j_gene: TRBJ2-7; d_gene: TRBD1; v_gene: TRBV19